The following is a TCR beta chain sequence with its context. Its antigen is unknown. Genomic DNA acted as the template from which TCR beta VDJ combination and CDR3 sequence profiling were carried out. TCRdb passed the reads through MiXCR, listing each CDR3 protein once. The data contain around 230,000 distinct CDR3 sequences, approximately 60% of them singletons. Germline CDR1 reads SQVTM; CDR2 reads ANQGSEA. V lost 4 bases, J lost 8 bases, and 8 bases lay in between. The CDR3 loop spans 10 amino acids. The data were taken from a study of CD8+CD57+ T cells in acquired aplastic anemia. Study-wide context: Sorted CD4+ plus CD8+ cells gave DNA averaging around 3 ug. Healthy donor sequencing depth: 9 million to 10.8 million CD4+, 11 million to 13 million CD8+ reads.

Broader study findings: Between the patient and control groups, CD8+ Simpson's diversity did not differ significantly. The same twenty-nine CD8+ CDR3 sequences occurred in patients and in controls.

The chain combines TRBV29-1 with TRBJ1-1; unclear D gene. The origin of this receptor is a human donor in good health. Sequenced sample: sorted CD4+, CD8+, or CD8+CD57+ T cells (not recorded which) from PBMCs. In DNA form, the CDR3 reads TGCAGCGTTGGGGCTGACGAAGCTTTCTTT. This gives the protein CSVGADEAFF.